This T cell receptor beta chain was documented in a study of T cell responses to AZD1222 COVID-19 vaccine. Worth noting for this clone: The target antigen is unknown.

The protocol was immunoSEQ multiplex PCR, while the TCRdb copy is restricted to in-frame clones and leaves out a portion. The sample lists about 120,000 clones, around 91% occurring once. Trimming pared 5 bases from V and 2 bases from J, leaving 13 bases between. The CDR3 length is 14 residues. Germline CDR1 SGHRS, CDR2 YFSETQ. Findings and limits, study-wide: Mostly white British, mostly female donors; authors suggested clonal diversity may be underestimated.

This sequence was found in an adult in good health. J is TRBJ1-2 and V is TRBV5-1, with a weak D call TRBD1 (6 bases). The material sequenced was peripheral blood, taken on day 0 of AZD1222 vaccination. DNA for the CDR3: TGCGCCAGCAGTTCTATGACAGGAAACTATGGCTACACCTTC. Its protein product is CASSSMTGNYGYTF.